These 5 T cell receptor beta chains were sequenced from one sample in a study of T cells in tuberculosis. Sequenced by immunoSEQ multiplex PCR; TCRdb stores in-frame clones only, minus some. The sample consists of about 34,000 clones, around 97% of them appearing once. The sequenced material came from PBMCs. These receptors all come from a donor between 10 and 35 years old with latent tuberculosis or without tuberculosis infection.

This sequence joins TRBV5-1 and TRBJ2-2, with D perhaps matching TRBD2 (6 bases). There are 16 residues in the CDR3. Trimming took 5 bases from V and 0 from J, leaving 14 bases between them. Germline CDR1 and CDR2: SGHRS and YFSETQ. The CDR3 region is CASRLSAGTNTGELFF. DNA of the CDR3: TGCGCCAGCAGACTCAGCGCGGGGACGAACACCGGGGAGCTGTTTTTT. Looking up the rest from reference TRBV5-1 and TRBJ2-2 gives the full variable domain: KAGVTQTPRYLIKTRGQQVTLSCSPISGHRSVSWYQQTPGQGLQFLFEYFSETQRNKGNFPGRFSGRQFSNSRSEMNVSTLELGDSALYLCASRLSAGTNTGELFFGEGSRLTVL.

CDR3 protein: CASSLGQGAYEQYF. CDR3 in DNA: TGCGCCAGCAGCCTCGGACAGGGGGCCTACGAGCAGTACTTC. The chain is built from TRBV5-1 and TRBJ2-7; TRBD1 matches at 10 bases. The CDR3 contains 14 residues. With V trimmed by 4 bases and J by 2 bases, 3 bases remained unmatched. The germline V gene has CDR1 SGHRS and CDR2 YFSETQ.

V gene TRBV4-2 combines with J gene TRBJ2-1; D is unclear. The CDR3 is 15 residues long. CDR1 LGHNA and CDR2 YNFKEQ come from the germline V gene. Trimming left V 0 bases short and J 2 bases short, with 8 bases between. CDR3 in amino acids: CASSQDGGTYNEQFF. The CDR3 DNA reads as TGTGCCAGCAGCCAAGATGGCGGAACCTACAATGAGCAGTTCTTC.

The chain uses TRBV10-2 and TRBJ2-7; 7 nucleotides agree with TRBD2. The CDR3 is 15 amino acids. With V trimmed by 5 bases and J by 6 bases, 13 bases remained unmatched. CDR1 and CDR2 (germline): WSHSY, SAAADI. CDR3 loop: CASSPGVGGRGEQYF. In nucleotides, the CDR3 is TGCGCCAGCAGTCCCGGAGTGGGGGGGAGAGGCGAGCAGTACTTC.

The genes are TRBV6-6 and TRBJ2-1; D is uncertain. The CDR3 contains 14 residues. CDR1 and CDR2 from the germline V gene are MNHNY and SVGAGI (reference sequence). Trimming took off 2 bases at V and 0 bases at J, with 5 bases between the two ends. The CDR3 loop is CASSYSSSYNEQFF. CDR3 coding DNA: TGTGCCAGCAGTTACAGTAGCTCCTACAATGAGCAGTTCTTC.